Below, 22 T cell receptor beta chains from the same sample are listed, as sequenced in a study of sequential checkpoint blockade in melanoma. The repertoire was sequenced with immunoSEQ multiplex PCR; TCRdb's copy has only in-frame clones and lacks some. In the table there are over 15,000 clones, roughly 59% of which are singletons. This sample's treatment: randomized to nivolumab then ipilimumab (arm A) or the reverse (arm B). The sample was CD8+ T cells sorted from blood (inferred from file names), taken from a patient given nivolumab and ipilimumab in sequence. The source is a human donor with melanoma.

By sample fraction, this clone is medium-sized. The chain combines TRBV21-1 with TRBJ1-5. TRBV21-1 is a pseudogene segment. The CDR3 totals 15 residues. The CDR3 protein is CASSKEADGNQPQHF. In DNA form, the CDR3 reads TGTGCCAGCAGCAAGGAGGCTGACGGCAATCAGCCCCAGCATTTT.

The chain is built from TRBV6-5 and TRBJ1-1; D is unresolved. Germline V gives CDR1 MNHEY, CDR2 SVGAGI. CDR3 length: 14 amino acids. The V gene lost 6 bases and the J gene lost 0 bases, with 11 bases spanning the gap. The CDR3 nucleotides read TGTGCCAGCAGCGCTACAGATATGAACACTGAAGCTTTCTTT. This gives the protein CASSATDMNTEAFF.

Within the sample, this clone is medium-sized (0.01 to 0.1%). The chain is built from TRBV15 and TRBJ2-7; D might be TRBD2 (6 bases). CDR3 length equals 16 residues. Trimming took off 3 bases at V and 5 bases at J, with 20 bases between the two ends. CDR1 is LNHNV, CDR2 YYDKDF, per germline (reference sequence). In DNA, the CDR3 is TGTGCCACCAGCAGGGAGATGAGTCGGGGGTACCACGAGCAGTACTTC. Protein product: CATSREMSRGYHEQYF.

This clone was seen a few times. The chain links TRBV29-1 to TRBJ2-4; 7 bases agree with TRBD2. The better agreement between TRBJ2-7 and the DNA end casts doubt on the J call. Germline V CDR1 and CDR2: SQVTM, ANQGSEA. The CDR3 is made up of 13 amino acids. CDR3 amino acids: CSATLADSYEQYF. DNA for the CDR3: TGCAGCGCCACTCTAGCGGACTCCTACGAGCAGTACTTC.

The rearrangement joins TRBV5-1 to TRBJ1-2, with D perhaps matching TRBD1 (5 bases). The CDR3 totals 14 residues. Trimming left V 4 bases short and J 7 bases short, with 17 bases between. The germline CDR1 and CDR2 sequences are SGHRS and YFSETQ. CDR3 sequence: CASSESLTDRGYTF. The CDR3 DNA follows: TGCGCCAGCAGCGAGTCTCTGACAGACCGTGGCTACACCTTC.

The V call is TRBV4-1, the J call TRBJ1-6; 9 bases line up with TRBD1. The CDR3 runs to 16 residues. The V and J ends lost 4 bases and 1 base, in that order; junction bases with no gene match: 2. CDR1 MGHRA and CDR2 YSYEKL come from the germline V gene. CDR3 amino acids: CASSPGQGSYNSPLHF. In DNA form, the CDR3 reads TGCGCCAGCAGCCCGGGACAGGGATCCTATAATTCACCCCTCCACTTT.

This clone turned up a few times. The chain links TRBV9 to TRBJ1-6; weak D call: TRBD1 (6 bases). V was clipped by 3 bases and J by 10 bases, with 11 bases between them. The CDR3 covers 13 residues. Germline V gene lookup returns CDR1 SGDLS and CDR2 YYNGEE. The CDR3 loop reads CASSAGGLSPLHF. CDR3 DNA sequence: TGTGCCAGCAGCGCGGGGGGCTTATCACCCCTCCACTTT. Together with reference TRBV9 and TRBJ1-6, the CDR3 gives the full variable domain: DSGVTQTPKHLITATGQRVTLRCSPRSGDLSVYWYQQSLDQGLQFLIQYYNGEERAKGNILERFSAQQFPDLHSELNLSSLELGDSALYFCASSAGGLSPLHFGNGTRLTVT.

V usage is TRBV6-5 and J usage is TRBJ1-2; no clear D. CDR3 length equals 12 residues. V gave up 10 bases and J gave up 8 bases, with 17 bases separating them. Per the germline V gene, CDR1 is MNHEY and CDR2 is SVGAGI. The CDR3 region has the DNA TGTGCCAACCCGTCGGAGGGCCAGGGCTACACCTTC. It codes for CANPSEGQGYTF.

This clone has only a few counts. The chain has TRBV19 and TRBJ2-6; 9 bases line up with TRBD2. CDR3 length: 19 residues. After removal of 6 bases from V and 0 bases from J, the junction contained 12 bases not matched to a gene. CDR1 is LNHDA and CDR2 is SQIVND in the germline V gene (reference sequence). DNA of the CDR3: TGTGCCAGTAGACACAAGCGGGGGGCAAGAAACTCTGGGGCCAACGTCCTGACTTTC. This translates into CASRHKRGARNSGANVLTF.

The chain uses TRBV28 and TRBJ1-1; no clear D. The CDR3 covers 12 residues. The ends were cut back, 5 bases at V and 5 bases at J, with 9 bases in the middle. Germline CDR1 reads MDHEN; CDR2 reads SYDVKM. DNA of the CDR3: TGTGCCAGCAGTGAACTTAATACTGAAGCTTTCTTT. Translated, it gives CASSELNTEAFF. Full variable domain (rest looked up from reference TRBV28 and TRBJ1-1): DVKVTQSSRYLVKRTGEKVFLECVQDMDHENMFWYRQDPGLGLRLIYFSYDVKMKEKGDIPEGYSVSREKKERFSLILESASTNQTSMYLCASSELNTEAFFGQGTRLTVV.

This CDR3 reads CASSTDSNNYGYTF. CDR3 bases: TGTGCCAGCAGCACGGACAGTAATAACTATGGCTACACCTTC. V and J are TRBV6-5 and TRBJ1-2; D might be TRBD1 (6 bases). The CDR3 is made up of 14 amino acids. The germline CDR1 and CDR2 sequences are MNHEY and SVGAGI. The V end lost 6 bases, the J end lost 1 base, and 12 bases lay between the germline ends.

The chain combines TRBV5-6 with TRBJ1-4; D is undetermined. With 4 bases removed from V and 8 bases from J, the gap between germline ends came to 21 bases. Per the germline V gene, CDR1 is SGHDT and CDR2 is YYEEEE. This CDR3 comprises 16 residues. The CDR3 DNA sequence: TGTGCCAGCAGCCCAACTCGTGGAGGCTTGAAAGAAAAACTGTTTTTT. It specifies CASSPTRGGLKEKLFF.

The chain carries TRBV6-5 and TRBJ1-2, with unresolved D. The V gene lost 3 bases and the J gene lost 4 bases, with 12 bases spanning the gap. The CDR3 has 14 amino acids. In germline, CDR1 is MNHEY, CDR2 SVGAGI. The CDR3 DNA is TGTGCCAGCAGTTATCAAGGAGGCGGCTATGGCTACACCTTC. This translates into CASSYQGGGYGYTF.

V usage is TRBV19 and J usage is TRBJ1-2; 7 bases are shared with TRBD1. Trimming removed 5 bases from V and 4 bases from J; junction bases left unmatched: 7. This CDR3 region has 14 residues. Germline CDR1 is LNHDA and CDR2 is SQIVND (reference sequence). CDR3 sequence (DNA): TGTGCCAGTAGTTATGCCGCAGGGGGCTATGGCTACACCTTC. It translates to CASSYAAGGYGYTF.

V is TRBV19 and J is TRBJ1-1; TRBD1 might be the D (5 bases). The germline V gene has CDR1 LNHDA and CDR2 SQIVND (reference sequence). The CDR3 has 13 amino acids. V was pared by 6 bases and J by 4 bases, with 12 bases between. CDR3 residues: CASSSRGATEAFF. CDR3 nucleotides: TGTGCCAGTAGCTCGCGGGGCGCCACTGAAGCTTTCTTT.

Only a few counts were recorded for this clone. The CDR3 sequence is CASSYEEGASQERTEAFF. DNA for the CDR3: TGTGCCAGCAGTTACGAGGAGGGGGCTTCACAGGAGCGCACTGAAGCTTTCTTT. The chain combines TRBV27 with TRBJ1-1, with 7 positions matching TRBD1. CDR1 is MNHEY, CDR2 SMNVEV, per germline (reference sequence). The length of the CDR3 is 18 residues. The V segment lost 4 bases and the J segment 4 bases; nucleotides outside the gene matches: 18.

The chain employs TRBV6-1 and TRBJ1-2; D is unclear. CDR1 is MNHNS, CDR2 SASEGT, per germline. The V gene lost 0 bases and the J gene lost 2 bases, with 13 bases spanning the gap. The CDR3 contains 16 residues. CDR3 nucleotide sequence: TGTGCCAGCAGTGAAGCAATAAGGAGGGAAAACTATGGCTACACCTTC. Translated: CASSEAIRRENYGYTF.

Written as DNA, the CDR3 is TGTGCCAGCAGCCGCCAGGAAGATTCACCCCTCCACTTT. It codes for CASSRQEDSPLHF. The rearrangement links TRBV25-1 to TRBJ1-6; D call uncertain. CDR1 is MGHDK, CDR2 SYGVNS, per germline. CDR3 length: 13 amino acids. V was clipped by 6 bases and J by 8 bases, with 11 bases between them.

The gene calls are TRBV10-1 and TRBJ2-7; the D gene is possibly TRBD1 (5 bases). Looked up from germline, CDR1 is WNHNN and CDR2 is SYGVQD (reference sequence). V lost 8 bases and J 3 bases, leaving 20 bases between the germline ends. The CDR3 totals 15 residues. CDR3 DNA sequence: TGCGCCAGCGAACCGTCCTGGGGCGACCACTACGAGCAGTACTTC. It specifies CASEPSWGDHYEQYF.

V is TRBV28 and J is TRBJ2-2, with TRBD2 identical over 14 bases. V lost 3 bases and J lost 5; bases outside the gene matches: 2. Germline V gene lookup returns CDR1 MDHEN and CDR2 SYDVKM. The CDR3 length is 16 residues. CDR3 residues: CASSLGTSGGTGELFF. In nucleotides, the CDR3 is TGTGCCAGCAGTTTGGGGACTAGCGGGGGTACCGGGGAGCTGTTTTTT.

V and J are TRBV5-1 and TRBJ2-3; 11 bases agree with TRBD2. Germline values: CDR1 SGHRS, CDR2 YFSETQ. V shed 3 bases, J shed 4 bases, and the junction held 4 bases outside the gene matches. The CDR3 has 15 amino acids. CDR3 region: CASSWTSGLSDTQYF. The CDR3 DNA reads as TGCGCCAGCAGCTGGACTAGCGGGTTATCAGATACGCAGTATTTT.

The rearrangement links TRBV28 to TRBJ1-5, with 8 bases identical to TRBD1. Germline trimming cut 3 bases from V and 6 bases from J; bases unmatched to any gene: 4. CDR3 length equals 14 residues. Germline V lookup: CDR1 MDHEN, CDR2 SYDVKM. The CDR3 reads CASSFQQGVQPQHF. The CDR3, as DNA: TGTGCCAGCAGTTTTCAACAGGGGGTTCAGCCCCAGCATTTT.